The present TCR beta chain was sequenced within a study of HIV-infected patients and healthy controls. TCRdb redid the calling of the 5' RACE reads with MiXCR, one entry per CDR3 protein. The sample has roughly 68,000 distinct CDR3 sequences, roughly a fifth seen once. The ends were cut back, 6 bases at V and 12 bases at J, with 15 bases in the middle. The CDR3 length is 12 residues. Germline V gene sequence: CDR1 LNHDA, CDR2 SQIVND (reference sequence). This clonotype was seen a few times. The sample consisted of CD4+ T cells from blood. The sequence was obtained from a human donor in good health. The chain is built from TRBV19 and TRBJ2-1; D unclear. The CDR3 here is CASSDDRLGQFF. CDR3 nucleotide sequence: TGTGCCAGTAGCGACGATCGCCTTGGGCAGTTCTTC.